The present entry profiles one TCR beta chain with its context. Germline loops: CDR1 KGHDR, CDR2 SFDVKD. The CDR3 spans 11 residues. V dropped 9 bases and J dropped 7 bases, with 11 bases sitting between them. In the authors' workflow: The authors estimated nucleated cell counts from reference gene primer amplification. Some clones are missing from TCRdb's copy, which holds only in-frame ones; the method was immunoSEQ multiplex PCR. The V and J calls and clone size were taken over from that table, and D and trimming were inferred from the DNA. The sample shows under 350,000 clones, about 89% of them seen only once. These data belong to a study of blood T cell repertoires in COVID-19. Study at large: The United States, Italy and Spain supplied acute and convalescent COVID-19 samples. Nucleic acid was either cDNA or gDNA, and it came from T cells, B-cell-depleted T cells, or PBMCs.

The rearrangement joins TRBV24-1 to TRBJ1-2; D not certain. This sequence originates from a man aged 35 to 55 with acute or convalescent COVID-19. Sequences were obtained from peripheral blood. The CDR3 bases are TGTGCCACCGGGAGCGAAACTGGCTACACCTTC. Protein sequence: CATGSETGYTF.